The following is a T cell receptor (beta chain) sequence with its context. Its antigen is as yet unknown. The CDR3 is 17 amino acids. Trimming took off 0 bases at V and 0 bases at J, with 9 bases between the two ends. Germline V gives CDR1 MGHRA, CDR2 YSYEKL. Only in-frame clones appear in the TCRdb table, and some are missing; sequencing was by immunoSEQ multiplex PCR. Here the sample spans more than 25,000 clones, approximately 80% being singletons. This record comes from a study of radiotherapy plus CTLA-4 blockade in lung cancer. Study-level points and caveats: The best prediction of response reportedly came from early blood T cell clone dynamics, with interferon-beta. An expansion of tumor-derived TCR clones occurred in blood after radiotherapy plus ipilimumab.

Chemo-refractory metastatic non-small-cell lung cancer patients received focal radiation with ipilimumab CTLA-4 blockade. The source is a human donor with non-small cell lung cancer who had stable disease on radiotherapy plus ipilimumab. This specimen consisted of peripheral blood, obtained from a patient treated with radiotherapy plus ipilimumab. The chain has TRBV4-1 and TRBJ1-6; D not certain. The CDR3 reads CASSQEDSSSYNSPLHF. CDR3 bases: TGCGCCAGCAGCCAAGAAGACTCTAGCTCCTATAATTCACCCCTCCACTTT.